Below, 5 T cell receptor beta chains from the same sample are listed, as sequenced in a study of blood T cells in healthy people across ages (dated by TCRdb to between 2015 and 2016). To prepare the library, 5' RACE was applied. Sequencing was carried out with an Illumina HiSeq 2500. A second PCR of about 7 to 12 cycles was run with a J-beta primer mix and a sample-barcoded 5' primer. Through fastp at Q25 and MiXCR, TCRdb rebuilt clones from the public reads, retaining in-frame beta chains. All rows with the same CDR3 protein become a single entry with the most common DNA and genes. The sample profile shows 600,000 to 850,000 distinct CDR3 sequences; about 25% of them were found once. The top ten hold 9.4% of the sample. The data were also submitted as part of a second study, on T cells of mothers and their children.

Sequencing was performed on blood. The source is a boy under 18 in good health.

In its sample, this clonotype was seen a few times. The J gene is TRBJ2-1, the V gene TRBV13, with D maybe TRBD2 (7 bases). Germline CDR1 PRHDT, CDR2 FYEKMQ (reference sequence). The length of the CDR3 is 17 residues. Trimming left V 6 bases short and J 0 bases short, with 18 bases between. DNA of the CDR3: TGTGCCAGCAGTTTCAAGGGGGGGGGTCTCTCCTACAATGAGCAGTTCTTC. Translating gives CASSFKGGGLSYNEQFF.

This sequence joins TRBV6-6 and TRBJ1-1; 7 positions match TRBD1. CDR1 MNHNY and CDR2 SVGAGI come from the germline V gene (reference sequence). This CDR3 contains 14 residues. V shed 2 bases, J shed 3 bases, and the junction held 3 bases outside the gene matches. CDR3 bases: TGTGCCAGCAGTTACAGACAGGGCGACACTGAAGCTTTCTTT. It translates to CASSYRQGDTEAFF.

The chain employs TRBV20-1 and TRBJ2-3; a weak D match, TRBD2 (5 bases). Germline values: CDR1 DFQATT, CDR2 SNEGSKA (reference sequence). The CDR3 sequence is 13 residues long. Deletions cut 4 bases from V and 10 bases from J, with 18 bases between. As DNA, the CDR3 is TGCAGTGCTAACCCGGAGGCTCTCGGTGCGCAGTATTTT. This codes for CSANPEALGAQYF.

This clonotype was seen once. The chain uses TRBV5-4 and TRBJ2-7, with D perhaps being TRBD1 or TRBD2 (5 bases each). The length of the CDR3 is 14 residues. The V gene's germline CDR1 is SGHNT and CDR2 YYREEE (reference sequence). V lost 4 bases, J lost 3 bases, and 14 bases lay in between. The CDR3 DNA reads TGTGCCAGCAGCGACCGGGACGGGTTCTACGAGCAGTACTTC. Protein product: CASSDRDGFYEQYF. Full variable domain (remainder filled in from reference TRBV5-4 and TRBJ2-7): ETGVTQSPTHLIKTRGQQVTLRCSSQSGHNTVSWYQQALGQGPQFIFQYYREEENGRGNFPPRFSGLQFPNYSSELNVNALELDDSALYLCASSDRDGFYEQYFGPGTRLTVT.

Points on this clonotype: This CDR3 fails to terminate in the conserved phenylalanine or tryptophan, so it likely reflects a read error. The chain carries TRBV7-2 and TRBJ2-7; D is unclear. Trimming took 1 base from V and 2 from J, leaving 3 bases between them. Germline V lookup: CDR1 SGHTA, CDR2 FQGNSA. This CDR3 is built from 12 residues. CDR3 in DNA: TGTGCCAGCAGCTTAGAAGCCTACGAGCAGTACCTG. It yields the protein CASSLEAYEQYL.